The T cell receptor (beta chain) under discussion was sequenced for a study of patients and donors after allogeneic stem cell transplantation (dated by TCRdb to about 2020). The CDR3 runs 15 residues from the cysteine to the phenylalanine. CDR3 DNA only is kept here, 45 bases in frame from base 1. V gives up 2 bases and J gives up 7 bases, and the segment between their germline ends measures 13 bases. CDR1 and CDR2 (SGHRS, YFSETQ) derive from the germline V gene. Comment on this clonotype: Its antigen specificity is not known. It has no much larger one-base neighbor in the sample; base qualities were not kept.

Receptor libraries were prepared by RT-PCR. The instrument was a NextSeq 550. TCRdb's own reprocessing of the public reads used fastp at Q25 and MiXCR and kept productive beta chains. Here each entry gathers all rows of one CDR3 protein and keeps the most common genes and DNA. The sample data list roughly 200,000 distinct CDR3 sequences, and around 40% of these were observed just once. Of the sample, around a tenth is held by the ten largest clones. Recombination connected TRBV5-1 to TRBJ1-6; TRBD1 could be the D gene, as 6 bases match. The receptor was isolated from a human donor who was either an allogeneic HSCT recipient or a stem cell or donor lymphocyte infusion donor (not recorded which). It is not recorded whose cells these are; they may come from a transplant donor. The sample consisted of blood, either unsorted or a sorted T cell fraction (not recorded which). Here is the DNA: TGCGCCAGCAGCTTCCGTACAGGGTGGAATTCACCCCTCCACTTT. Translation gives CASSFRTGWNSPLHF.